This is a list of T cell receptor beta chains from one sample in a study of identical twins. TCRdb analysed the 5' RACE reads with MiXCR anew, one entry per CDR3 protein. Among approximately 590,000 distinct CDR3 sequences listed, roughly 9.5% were seen once. These sequences were also reported in another study, on yellow fever vaccine responses in identical twins.

The source material was PBMCs. These receptors came from a woman aged 18-35 years in good health. The CDR3 runs from the conserved cysteine through the conserved F or W. A D gene is named only where the DNA matches it firmly. Only some rows state a clone size, as once, few, many or a class for expanded clones.

V	size	D	J	DNA	CDR3
TRBV5-4	many	TRBD2	TRBJ2-7	TGTGCCAGCAGCTCGGGACTAGCGGCCTACGAGCAGTACTTC	CASSSGLAAYEQYF
TRBV3-1	-	-	TRBJ2-7	TGTGCCAGCAGCCAAGCCAAGACCTACGAGCAGTACTTC	CASSQAKTYEQYF
TRBV27	-	TRBD2	TRBJ2-3	TGTGCCAGCAGTCCGCTCCCAGGGAGGGCGGCCACAGATACGCAGTATTTT	CASSPLPGRAATDTQYF
TRBV7-9	-	TRBD2	TRBJ2-1	TGTGCCAGCAGCTTAGCCCTCGGACTAGCGGTAGGCAATGAGCAGTTCTTC	CASSLALGLAVGNEQFF
TRBV28	many	TRBD2	TRBJ2-7	TGTGCCAGCAGTCGTTTGGCGGGAGTTTCCCACGAGCAGTACTTC	CASSRLAGVSHEQYF
TRBV7-6	many	TRBD2	TRBJ2-7	TGTGCCAGCAGCCCGCCGACTAGCGGGTTCAACGAGCAGTACTTC	CASSPPTSGFNEQYF
TRBV7-9	few	TRBD1	TRBJ2-5	TGTGCCAGCAGCTCTCCGGGACAGGGGGCGTTGGAGACCCAGTACTTC	CASSSPGQGALETQYF
TRBV6-1	few	-	TRBJ1-1	TGTGCCAGCAGCCGACTTATGGGCCGAAACACTGAAGCTTTCTTT	CASSRLMGRNTEAFF
TRBV7-9	-	TRBD1	TRBJ1-2	TGTGCCAGCGTACAGAGCGACGGACAGGACTATGGCTACACCTTC	CASVQSDGQDYGYTF
TRBV5-6	many	TRBD1	TRBJ2-2	TGTGCCAGCAGCTCAGGGGGTTCCGGGGAGCTGTTTTTT	CASSSGGSGELFF
TRBV27	-	-	TRBJ1-3	TGTGCCAGCAGCCCGAAGGGGACAAGGAACACCATATATTTT	CASSPKGTRNTIYF
TRBV12-3/TRBV12-4	many	-	TRBJ1-6	TGTGCCAGCAGTTTAAGTGAAGGGCGCGGGGAATCACCCCTCCACTTT	CASSLSEGRGESPLHF
TRBV18	few	-	TRBJ2-5	TGTGCCAGCTCACCACCTACCGCTACCGGAGAGACCCAGTACTTC	CASSPPTATGETQYF
TRBV29-1	-	-	TRBJ2-2	TGCAGCGCGTCCCGGGACGGCACCGGGGAGCTGTTTTTT	CSASRDGTGELFF
TRBV29-1	-	-	TRBJ2-7	TGCAGCGTGAGGAACCGGGACTACGAGCAGTACTTC	CSVRNRDYEQYF
TRBV3-1	-	TRBD1	TRBJ2-7	TGTGCCAGTGTGAGCGACAGGGGGGTCTCCGAGCAGTACTTC	CASVSDRGVSEQYF
TRBV13	few	-	TRBJ2-3	TGTGCCAGCAGCCCTATCCCGAGGGGCCCAGATACGCAGTATTTT	CASSPIPRGPDTQYF
TRBV29-1	-	-	TRBJ2-1	TGCAGCGTTGCCCTAGGGTCGGGCAATGAGCAGTTCTTC	CSVALGSGNEQFF
TRBV9	few	TRBD2	TRBJ2-5	TGTGCCAGCGGGAGCGGGAGGGCAGAGACCCAGTACTTC	CASGSGRAETQYF
TRBV5-1	many	-	TRBJ1-5	TGCGCCAGCAGCGCGGAGGGGAACACTCAGCCCCAGCATTTT	CASSAEGNTQPQHF
TRBV7-6	many	-	TRBJ2-7	TGTGCCAGCAGTAATAGAGCGGGTAATTACGAGCAGTACTTC	CASSNRAGNYEQYF
TRBV19	many	TRBD1	TRBJ2-2	TGTGCCAGTAGTGGACAGGGTGCCGGGGAGCTGTTTTTT	CASSGQGAGELFF
TRBV5-1	-	-	TRBJ2-3	TGCGCCAGCAGCTTAAGTTTCCTGGGCGACAGCCGCACAGATACGCAGTATTTT	CASSLSFLGDSRTDTQYF
TRBV7-2	few	-	TRBJ2-4	TGTGCCAGCAGCTCCATGCGTTCGGGGCTAGCCAAAAACATTCAGTACTTC	CASSSMRSGLAKNIQYF
TRBV7-9	few	TRBD1	TRBJ1-1	TGTGCCAGCAGCTTAGAAACAGGGGTTCGCGAAGCTTTCTTT	CASSLETGVREAFF
TRBV14	many	-	TRBJ2-7	TGTGCCAGCAGCCAAGAACAGGGCCCCTCCTACGAGCAGTACTTC	CASSQEQGPSYEQYF
TRBV28	few	-	TRBJ2-3	TGTGCCAGCTCGTCTTATCGAGGGGGGCTCCTGGTAACAGATACGCAGTATTTT	CASSSYRGGLLVTDTQYF
TRBV5-1	many	TRBD1	TRBJ1-2	TGCGCCAGCAGCGAGGCTCCCCAGGGGGCGAACTATGGCTACACCTTC	CASSEAPQGANYGYTF
TRBV29-1	many	-	TRBJ2-7	TGCAGCGTCGGGGGATTCTACGAGCAGTACTTC	CSVGGFYEQYF
TRBV29-1	many	-	TRBJ2-6	TGCAGCGTTGAAGAGCGCAGGGCTGGGGCCAACGTCCTGACTTTC	CSVEERRAGANVLTF
TRBV7-8	few	TRBD1	TRBJ2-7	TGTGCCAGCAGCTTAGATAGGACAGGGGGGGGGTACGAGCAGTACTTC	CASSLDRTGGGYEQYF
TRBV6-5	few	-	TRBJ2-7	TGTGCCAGCAGTTACCTCGGGGGAGATACCTACGAGCAGTACTTC	CASSYLGGDTYEQYF
TRBV10-3	many	-	TRBJ2-5	TGTGCCATCAGTGACCCGAGGGCCGGAGAGACCCAGTACTTC	CAISDPRAGETQYF
TRBV5-6	-	TRBD1	TRBJ1-5	TGTGCCAGCAGCTTAACAGGGGGGTGGAATCAGCCCCAGCATTTT	CASSLTGGWNQPQHF
TRBV6-1	many	-	TRBJ1-3	TGTGCCAGCAGTCCAGGGAGGGCTGGAAACACCATATATTTT	CASSPGRAGNTIYF
TRBV20-1	-	TRBD2	TRBJ2-2	TGCAGTGCTAGAATTCCCCAGGGAGGGACCACCGGGGAGCTGTTTTTT	CSARIPQGGTTGELFF
TRBV20-1	many	-	TRBJ2-7	TGCAGTGCTAGTCAAGTTAGCCAGTACTTC	CSASQVSQYF
TRBV7-9	many	-	TRBJ2-4	TGTGCCAGCAGCTTGTTGTTGGAAAACATTCAGTACTTC	CASSLLLENIQYF
TRBV7-2	few	TRBD2	TRBJ2-2	TGTGCCACCAGCCGGGGGGGGCTACGCTCCCGGACCGGGGAGCTGTTTTTT	CATSRGGLRSRTGELFF
TRBV19	-	-	TRBJ2-6	TGTGCCAGCACACAGGGCAAAGCTGGGGCCAACGTCCTGACTTTC	CASTQGKAGANVLTF
TRBV12-3/TRBV12-4	-	TRBD1	TRBJ1-1	TGTGCCAGCACCAGGGGGGAGACTGAAGCTTTCTTT	CASTRGETEAFF
TRBV27	few	TRBD2	TRBJ2-7	TGTGCCAGCAGCCCCTACCTACTAGCGGGAGGTTCCGAGCAGTACTTC	CASSPYLLAGGSEQYF
TRBV12-3/TRBV12-4	few	TRBD2	TRBJ2-1	TGTGCCAGCACCTCGAGCGGGGGGGGAGACAATGAGCAGTTCTTC	CASTSSGGGDNEQFF
TRBV5-1	few	-	TRBJ2-3	TGCGCCAGCAGCTTGGCTCAGGGTTCAGATACGCAGTATTTT	CASSLAQGSDTQYF